There are a few counts of the clone carrying this TCR beta chain. The antigen is not known. The PCR used 60 Vbeta and 13 Jbeta primers. Methods used by the authors: Roughly 10 million shared chains were among about 80 million unique TCR beta chains counted in a later analysis. TCRdb keeps only in-frame clones here, not all; method: immunoSEQ multiplex PCR. The V and J calls and clone size are taken from that table; D and trimming were inferred from the DNA. The repertoire has 230,000 or so clones, 80% to 95% of them found once; the top ten carry 1.7%. CDR3 length: 15 residues. The J segment lost 2 bases and the V segment lost 6 bases, leaving 9 bases of the junction unmatched. Looked up from germline, CDR1 is MNHEY and CDR2 is SVGAGI. The data stem from a study of cytomegalovirus exposure and HLA in healthy donors. Study outcomes and limitations: A later analysis found most CMV-associated TCR beta chains apparently HLA-restricted. Analysis was carried out at a later point, and it linked a missense DCLRE1C variant to TCR beta V- and J-gene trimming. Specific recognition of CMV antigens was confirmed in vitro for a few chains (all CMV-associated).

V gene TRBV6-5 combines with J gene TRBJ2-7, with 8 bases identical to TRBD2. The source is a girl aged 2 to 10 in good health and CMV-seronegative. Sequenced material: PBMCs. Written as DNA, the CDR3 is TGTGCCAGCAGCTGGGGCCCCGGGGGGGCCTACGAGCAGTACTTC. This translates into CASSWGPGGAYEQYF.